These T cell receptor beta chains were read from a single sample in a study of CD4 T cells in relation to SARS-CoV-2 and coronaviruses. Method: immunoSEQ multiplex PCR; TCRdb's copy keeps in-frame clones and lacks some. The table records 25,000 to 30,000 clones, about 70% of them present only once. For these receptors, no antigen is known. The sample consisted of CD4+ T cells from PBMCs, cultured in vitro. The origin of the receptors is a human donor in good health. Both conserved end residues are part of each CDR3. The order of the fields is D gene, V gene, clone size, J gene, CDR3 DNA, CDR3 protein. A D gene is named only where the DNA matches it firmly. Part of the rows lack a size; the others show once, few, many or a class for expanded clones.

>NA|TRBV2|NA|TRBJ2-5
TGTGCCAGCAGTGGGTGGGGTGGGTTAGAGACCCAGTACTTC
CASSGWGGLETQYF
>NA|TRBV7-8|NA|TRBJ2-7
TGTGCCAGCAGCCGCGAAGGGTACGAGCAGTACTTC
CASSREGYEQYF
>TRBD1|TRBV2|NA|TRBJ1-3
TGTGCCAGCAGCGGGACAGGGCCTGGAAACACCATATATTTT
CASSGTGPGNTIYF
>NA|TRBV6-2/TRBV6-3|NA|TRBJ1-1
TGTGCCAGCAGTTACTCGAGCATCCTTCGGAGGACTGAAGCTTTCTTT
CASSYSSILRRTEAFF
>NA|TRBV30|NA|TRBJ1-6
TGTGCCTGGAGTGAGGGGCGGGTTTCACCCCTCCACTTT
CAWSEGRVSPLHF
>NA|TRBV21-1|NA|TRBJ1-2
TGTGCCAGCAGAACCGGGACAGGGGCAGGGGGCTACACCTTC
CASRTGTGAGGYTF
>NA|TRBV4-1|few|TRBJ2-4
TGCGCCAGCAGCCAAGATGACTTCGTAGCCAAAAACATTCAGTACTTC
CASSQDDFVAKNIQYF
>TRBD1|TRBV28|NA|TRBJ1-3
TGTGCCAGCAGCTCAGGACAGGCGGGTGGAAACACCATATATTTT
CASSSGQAGGNTIYF
>TRBD1|TRBV7-9|NA|TRBJ2-7
TGTGCCAGCAGCAGTACAGGGGACGAGCAGTACTTC
CASSSTGDEQYF
>NA|TRBV7-9|NA|TRBJ2-1
TGTGCCAGCAGCTTACCACACCACAATGAGCAGTTCTTC
CASSLPHHNEQFF
>NA|TRBV12-2|NA|TRBJ2-7
TGTGCAAGTCGCTTAGGTCGACTACACTCCTACGAGCAGTACTTC
CASRLGRLHSYEQYF
>TRBD1|TRBV28|NA|TRBJ2-5
TGTGCCAGCAGTTCCCCCTGGACAGGGGTAAAGGAGACCCAGTACTTC
CASSSPWTGVKETQYF
>NA|TRBV4-3|NA|TRBJ1-6
TGCGCCAGCAGCCAGACCCTCGGGACCTATAATTCACCCCTCCACTTT
CASSQTLGTYNSPLHF
>NA|TRBV5-1|NA|TRBJ2-2
TGCGCCAGCAGACCGACTACAGGGCACACCGGGGAGCTGTTTTTT
CASRPTTGHTGELFF
>TRBD1|TRBV6-1|NA|TRBJ2-7
TGTGCCAGCAGTGAACGGACAGGCACCTACGAGCAGTACTTC
CASSERTGTYEQYF
>NA|TRBV7-2|NA|TRBJ2-3
TGTGCCAGCAGATTACCAGGGTTAAGCACAGATACGCAGTATTTT
CASRLPGLSTDTQYF
>TRBD1|TRBV2|NA|TRBJ1-2
TGTGCCAGCAGTGAACCCTTCAGGGGGGGCTACACCTTC
CASSEPFRGGYTF
>NA|TRBV28|once|TRBJ1-1
TGTGCCAGCAGCCCCTGGAACACTGAAGCTTTCTTT
CASSPWNTEAFF
>TRBD2|TRBV7-8|NA|TRBJ2-7
TGTGCCAGCAGCATAGGACTAGCGAACGAGCAGTACTTC
CASSIGLANEQYF
>NA|TRBV2|NA|TRBJ2-3
TGTGCCAGCAGTGTCAGCACAGATACGCAGTATTTT
CASSVSTDTQYF
>NA|TRBV12-3/TRBV12-4|NA|TRBJ1-2
TGTGCCAGCAGTCAGGGTACCGGCTACACCTTC
CASSQGTGYTF
>NA|TRBV7-9|NA|TRBJ2-5
TGTGCCAGCAGCCCGCCCCGAGGGCGAATCCAAGAGACCCAGTACTTC
CASSPPRGRIQETQYF
>TRBD1|TRBV19|NA|TRBJ2-7
TGTGCCAGTAGTCTTGGCGGACAGGGGTATTACGAGCAGTACTTC
CASSLGGQGYYEQYF
>TRBD1|TRBV3-1/TRBV3-2|NA|TRBJ1-1
TGTGCCAGCAGCCGCTGGACAGGGAGCCGACCTGAAGCTTTCTTT
CASSRWTGSRPEAFF
>NA|TRBV19|NA|TRBJ1-1
TGTGCCAGTAGGCGAGGATCTGAGAGGAACACTGAAGCTTTCTTT
CASRRGSERNTEAFF
>TRBD1|TRBV7-6|few|TRBJ1-3
TGTGCCAGCAGCCCTAACCCGACAGGGACTGGAAACACCATATATTTT
CASSPNPTGTGNTIYF
>NA|TRBV7-8|NA|TRBJ2-2
TGTGCCAGCAGTTTCGGGACCTACACCGGGGAGCTGTTTTTT
CASSFGTYTGELFF
>NA|TRBV5-6|NA|TRBJ2-2
TGTGCCAGCAGCTTGGGTGGGGGGGCCGCGAACACCGGGGAGCTGTTTTTT
CASSLGGGAANTGELFF
>NA|TRBV10-3|NA|TRBJ1-3
TGTGCCATCAGTGTAGGGGAAAACACCATATATTTT
CAISVGENTIYF
>NA|TRBV6-1|NA|TRBJ1-1
TGTGCCAGCAGTGAAGCCTACAGTGGGACTGAAGCTTTCTTT
CASSEAYSGTEAFF
>NA|TRBV7-2|NA|TRBJ1-4
TGTGCCAGCAGCTTAGCGCTGAGGGGTGGCAGGGAGAGGGAAAAACTGTTTTTT
CASSLALRGGREREKLFF
>TRBD1|TRBV19|NA|TRBJ1-2
TGTGCCACCAGACAGGGGGCGTTCTATGGCTACACCTTC
CATRQGAFYGYTF
>NA|TRBV7-2|few|TRBJ2-7
TGTGCCAGCAGCTTAGGCTGGGGGGCCCGCGAGCAGTACTTC
CASSLGWGAREQYF
>NA|TRBV4-1|few|TRBJ2-7
TGCGCCAGCAGCCAAGTATTTGCCGGGAGCTCCTACGAGCAGTACTTC
CASSQVFAGSSYEQYF
>NA|TRBV6-2/TRBV6-3|NA|TRBJ1-1
TGTGCCAGCAGTGTTGACAGTCCCAGGGCCAGGAACACTGAAGCTTTCTTT
CASSVDSPRARNTEAFF